This TCR beta chain was captured by sequencing in a study of T cells in Graves' hyperthyroidism and ophthalmopathy. Researchers barred patients who had uncontrolled infection, other autoimmune disease, pregnancy or lactation. The CDR3 runs to 15 residues. In germline, CDR1 is SGHAT, CDR2 FQNNGV. Trimming took 6 bases from V and 4 from J; bases not matched to a gene: 8. There were TCR beta CDR3 regions amplified from RNA transcripts. First-round RT-PCR of the TCR CDR3 relied on the HTBI primer set. TCRdb itself ran the multiplex PCR reads through MiXCR, one entry per CDR3 protein. This table has hundreds of thousands of distinct CDR3 sequences, 14% appearing once.

Sequencing was performed on blood. The chain couples TRBV11-2 to TRBJ1-2, with 10 bases identical to TRBD1. This TCR derives from a young woman with Graves' hyperthyroidism. This CDR3 reads CASRSAGTGVYGYTF. The CDR3 DNA is TGTGCCAGCAGATCGGCCGGGACAGGGGTCTATGGCTACACCTTC.